This T cell receptor (beta chain) was sequenced for a study of siplizumab effects on memory and regulatory T cells. Study observations and caveats: Naive T cells were seen as more diverse than memory cells and as major alloresponse contributors. Confirmatory evidence of suppressive function in proliferating siplizumab-culture Tregs was not obtained.

Only in-frame clones appear in the TCRdb table, and some are missing; sequencing was by immunoSEQ multiplex PCR. The sample contains around 68,000 clones, approximately 88% of which appear only once. Concerning this clone: Antigen: not known.

The CDR3 contains 15 residues. The J gene is TRBJ2-1, the V gene TRBV21-1; TRBD2 is the table's D call, not checked against the DNA. TRBV21-1 is a pseudogene. Sequences were obtained from Tregs sorted from blood. The sequence derives from a human donor in good health. This chain's CDR3 is CASSKRGTNWNEQFF. The CDR3 DNA follows: TGTGCCAGCAGCAAACGAGGAACGAACTGGAATGAGCAGTTCTTC.